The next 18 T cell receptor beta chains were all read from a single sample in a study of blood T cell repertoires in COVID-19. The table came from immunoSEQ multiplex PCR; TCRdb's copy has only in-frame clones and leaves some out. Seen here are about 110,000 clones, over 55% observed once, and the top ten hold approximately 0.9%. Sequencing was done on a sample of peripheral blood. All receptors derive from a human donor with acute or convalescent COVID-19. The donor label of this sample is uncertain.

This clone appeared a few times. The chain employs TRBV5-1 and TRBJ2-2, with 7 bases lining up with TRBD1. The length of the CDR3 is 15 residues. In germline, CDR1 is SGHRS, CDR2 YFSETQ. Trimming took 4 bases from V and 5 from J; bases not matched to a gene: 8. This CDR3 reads CASSLQGVLTGELFF. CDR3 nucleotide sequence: TGCGCCAGCAGCCTGCAGGGGGTTCTAACCGGGGAGCTGTTTTTT. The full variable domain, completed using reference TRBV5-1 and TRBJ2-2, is KAGVTQTPRYLIKTRGQQVTLSCSPISGHRSVSWYQQTPGQGLQFLFEYFSETQRNKGNFPGRFSGRQFSNSRSEMNVSTLELGDSALYLCASSLQGVLTGELFFGEGSRLTVL.

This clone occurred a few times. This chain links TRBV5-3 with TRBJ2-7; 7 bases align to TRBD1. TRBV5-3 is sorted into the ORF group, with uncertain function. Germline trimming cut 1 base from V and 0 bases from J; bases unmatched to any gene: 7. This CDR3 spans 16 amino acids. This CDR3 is CARSLKQGRFSYEQYF. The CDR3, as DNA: TGTGCCAGAAGCTTGAAACAGGGGCGCTTCTCCTACGAGCAGTACTTC.

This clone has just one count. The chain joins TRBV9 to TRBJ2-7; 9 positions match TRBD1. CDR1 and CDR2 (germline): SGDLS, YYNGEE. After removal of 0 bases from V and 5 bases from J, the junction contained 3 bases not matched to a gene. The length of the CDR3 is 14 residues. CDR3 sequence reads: CASSVGDRVNEQYV. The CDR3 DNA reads TGTGCCAGCAGCGTAGGGGACAGGGTAAACGAGCAGTACGTC.

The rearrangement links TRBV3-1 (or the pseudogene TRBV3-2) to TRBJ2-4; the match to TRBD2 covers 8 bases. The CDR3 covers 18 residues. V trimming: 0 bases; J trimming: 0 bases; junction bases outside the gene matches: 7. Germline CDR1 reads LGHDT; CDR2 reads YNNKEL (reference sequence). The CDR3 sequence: CASSQDPAGALAKNIQYF. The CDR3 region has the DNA TGTGCCAGCAGCCAAGATCCAGCGGGGGCATTAGCCAAAAACATTCAGTACTTC.

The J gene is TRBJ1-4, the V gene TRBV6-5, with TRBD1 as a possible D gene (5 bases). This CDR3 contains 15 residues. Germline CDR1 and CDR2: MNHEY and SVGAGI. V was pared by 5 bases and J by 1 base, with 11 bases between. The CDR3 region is CASSNYRRTNEKLFF. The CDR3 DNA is TGTGCCAGCAGTAACTACAGGAGAACTAATGAAAAACTGTTTTTT.

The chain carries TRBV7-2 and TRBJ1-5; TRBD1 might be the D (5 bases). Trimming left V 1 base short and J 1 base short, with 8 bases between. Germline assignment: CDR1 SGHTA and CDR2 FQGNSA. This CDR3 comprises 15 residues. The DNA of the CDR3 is TGTGCCAGCAGCTTAGACGGGGGAAGCAATCAGCCCCAGCATTTT. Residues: CASSLDGGSNQPQHF.

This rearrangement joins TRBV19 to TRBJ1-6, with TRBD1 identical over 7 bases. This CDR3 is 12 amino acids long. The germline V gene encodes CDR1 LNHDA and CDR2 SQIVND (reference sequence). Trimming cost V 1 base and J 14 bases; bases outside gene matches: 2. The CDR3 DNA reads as TGTGCCAGTAGTATAGGCGGACAGGCCCTCCACTTT. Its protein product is CASSIGGQALHF.

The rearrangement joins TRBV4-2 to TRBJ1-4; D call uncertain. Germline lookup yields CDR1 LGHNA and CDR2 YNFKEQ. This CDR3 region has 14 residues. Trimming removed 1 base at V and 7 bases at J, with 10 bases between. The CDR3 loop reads CASSQVELGEKLFF. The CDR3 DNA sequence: TGTGCCAGCAGCCAAGTAGAACTAGGTGAAAAACTGTTTTTT.

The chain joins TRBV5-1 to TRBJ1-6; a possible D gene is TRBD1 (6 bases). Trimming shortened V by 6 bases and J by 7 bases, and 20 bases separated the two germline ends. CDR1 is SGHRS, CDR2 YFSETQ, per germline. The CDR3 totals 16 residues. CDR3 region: CASKPEQGRANSPLHF. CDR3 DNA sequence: TGCGCCAGCAAACCCGAACAGGGTAGGGCGAATTCACCCCTCCACTTT.

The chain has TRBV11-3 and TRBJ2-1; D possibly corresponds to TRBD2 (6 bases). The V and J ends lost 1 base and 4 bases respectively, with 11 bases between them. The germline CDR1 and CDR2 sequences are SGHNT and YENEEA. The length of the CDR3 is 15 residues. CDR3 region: CASSLAGTDYNEQFF. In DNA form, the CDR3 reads TGTGCCAGCAGCTTAGCGGGGACTGATTACAATGAGCAGTTCTTC.

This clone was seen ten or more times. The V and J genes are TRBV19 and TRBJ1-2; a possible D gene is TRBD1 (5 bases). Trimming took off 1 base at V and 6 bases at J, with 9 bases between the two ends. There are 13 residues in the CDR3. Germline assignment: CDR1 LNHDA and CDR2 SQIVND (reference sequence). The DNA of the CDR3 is TGTGCCAGTAGTATAGGACAGCTCCATGGCTACACCTTC. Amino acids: CASSIGQLHGYTF.

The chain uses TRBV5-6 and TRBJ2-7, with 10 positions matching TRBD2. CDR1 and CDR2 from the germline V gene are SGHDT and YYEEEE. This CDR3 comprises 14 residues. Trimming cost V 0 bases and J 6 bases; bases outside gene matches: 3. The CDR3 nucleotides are TGTGCCAGCAGCTTGGTACCTAGCGGGGGCGAGCAGTACTTC. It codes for CASSLVPSGGEQYF.

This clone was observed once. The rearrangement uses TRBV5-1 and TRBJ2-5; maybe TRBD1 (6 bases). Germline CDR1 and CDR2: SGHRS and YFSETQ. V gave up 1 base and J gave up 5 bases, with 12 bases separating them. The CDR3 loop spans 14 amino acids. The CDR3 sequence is CASSLFKRGETQYF. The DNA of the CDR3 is TGCGCCAGCAGCTTGTTCAAAAGGGGGGAGACCCAGTACTTC.

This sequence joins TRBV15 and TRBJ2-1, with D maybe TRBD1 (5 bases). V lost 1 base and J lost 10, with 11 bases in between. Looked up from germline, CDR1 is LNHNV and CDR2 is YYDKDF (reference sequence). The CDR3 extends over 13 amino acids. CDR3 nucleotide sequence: TGTGCCACCAGCAGAGGACCATGGACAGAGCAGTTCTTC. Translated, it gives CATSRGPWTEQFF.

The CDR3: CASSYTGVPYEQYF. CDR3 DNA: TGTGCCAGCAGCTATACAGGGGTCCCCTACGAGCAGTACTTC. The J gene is TRBJ2-7, the V gene TRBV5-6, with 7 bases fitting TRBD1. V shed 3 bases and J 2 bases; nucleotides not matched to a gene: 5. This CDR3 is 14 amino acids long. Germline CDR1 and CDR2: SGHDT and YYEEEE.

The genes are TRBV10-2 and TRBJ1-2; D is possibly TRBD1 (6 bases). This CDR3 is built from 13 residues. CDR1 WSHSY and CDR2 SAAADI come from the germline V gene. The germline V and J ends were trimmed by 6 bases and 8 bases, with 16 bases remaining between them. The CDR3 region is CASRDWGREGYTF. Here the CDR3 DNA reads TGCGCCAGCAGAGATTGGGGGCGTGAAGGCTACACCTTC.

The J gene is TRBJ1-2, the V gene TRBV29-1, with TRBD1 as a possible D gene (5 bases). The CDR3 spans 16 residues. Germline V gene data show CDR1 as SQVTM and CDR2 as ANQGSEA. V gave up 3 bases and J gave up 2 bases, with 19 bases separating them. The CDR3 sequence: CSVDSGRGIANYGYTF. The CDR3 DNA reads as TGCAGCGTTGATTCAGGACGGGGGATTGCAAACTATGGCTACACCTTC.

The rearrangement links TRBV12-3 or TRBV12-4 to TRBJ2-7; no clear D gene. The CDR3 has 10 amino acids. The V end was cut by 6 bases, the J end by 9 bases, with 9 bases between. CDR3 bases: TGTGCCAGCAGAATCCCGGTGCAGTACGTC. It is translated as CASRIPVQYV.